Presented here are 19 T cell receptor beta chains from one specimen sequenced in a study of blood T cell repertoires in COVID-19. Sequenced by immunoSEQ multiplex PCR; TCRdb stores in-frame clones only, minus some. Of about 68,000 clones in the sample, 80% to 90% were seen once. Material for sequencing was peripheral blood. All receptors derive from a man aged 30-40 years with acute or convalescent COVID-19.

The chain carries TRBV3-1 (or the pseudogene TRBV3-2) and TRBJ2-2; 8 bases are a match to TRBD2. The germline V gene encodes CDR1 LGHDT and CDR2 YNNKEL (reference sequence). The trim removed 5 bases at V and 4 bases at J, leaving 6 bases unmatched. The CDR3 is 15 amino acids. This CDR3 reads CASSLSGRITGELFF. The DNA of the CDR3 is TGTGCCAGCAGCTTAAGCGGGAGAATCACCGGGGAGCTGTTTTTT.

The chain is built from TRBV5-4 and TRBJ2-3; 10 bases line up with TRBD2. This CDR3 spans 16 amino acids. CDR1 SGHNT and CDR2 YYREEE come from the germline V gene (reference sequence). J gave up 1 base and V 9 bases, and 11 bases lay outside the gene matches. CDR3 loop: CATHASGRARTDTQYF. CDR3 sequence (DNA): TGTGCCACCCACGCCAGCGGGAGGGCCCGCACAGATACGCAGTATTTT.

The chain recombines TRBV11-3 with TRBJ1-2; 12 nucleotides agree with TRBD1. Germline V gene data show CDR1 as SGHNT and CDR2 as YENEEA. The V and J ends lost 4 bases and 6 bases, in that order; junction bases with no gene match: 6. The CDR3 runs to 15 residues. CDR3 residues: CASSSGTGGEDGYTF. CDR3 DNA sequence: TGTGCCAGCAGCTCTGGGACAGGGGGCGAGGATGGCTACACCTTC. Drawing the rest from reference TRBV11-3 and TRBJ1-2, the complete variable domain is EAGVVQSPRYKIIEKKQPVAFWCNPISGHNTLYWYLQNLGQGPELLIRYENEEAVDDSQLPKDRFSAERLKGVDSTLKIQPAELGDSAVYLCASSSGTGGEDGYTFGSGTRLTVV.

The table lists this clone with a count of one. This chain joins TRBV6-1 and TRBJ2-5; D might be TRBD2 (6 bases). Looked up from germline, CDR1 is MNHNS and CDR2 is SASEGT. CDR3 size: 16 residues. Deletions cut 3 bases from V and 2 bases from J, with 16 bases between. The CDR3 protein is CASSERPGRGQETQYF. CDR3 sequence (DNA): TGTGCCAGCAGTGAGAGACCAGGGCGGGGACAAGAGACCCAGTACTTC.

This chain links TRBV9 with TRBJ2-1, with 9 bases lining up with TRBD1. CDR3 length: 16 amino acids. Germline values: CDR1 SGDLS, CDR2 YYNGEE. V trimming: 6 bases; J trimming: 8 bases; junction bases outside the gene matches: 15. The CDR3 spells CASTPGGDRVFYEQFF. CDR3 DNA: TGTGCCAGCACCCCAGGGGGGGACAGGGTGTTCTATGAGCAGTTCTTC.

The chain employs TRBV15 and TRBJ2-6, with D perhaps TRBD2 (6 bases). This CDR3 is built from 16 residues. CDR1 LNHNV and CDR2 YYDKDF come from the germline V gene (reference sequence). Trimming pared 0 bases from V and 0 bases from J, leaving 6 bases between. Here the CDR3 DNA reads TGTGCCACCAGCAGAGAAGCGGGCTCTGGGGCCAACGTCCTGACTTTC. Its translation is CATSREAGSGANVLTF.

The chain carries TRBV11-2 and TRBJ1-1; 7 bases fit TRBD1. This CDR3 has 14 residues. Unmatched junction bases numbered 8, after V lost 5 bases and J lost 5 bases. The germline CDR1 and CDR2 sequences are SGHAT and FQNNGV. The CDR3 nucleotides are TGTGCCAGCAGCCCGGACAGGTTGAGGACTGAAGCTTTCTTT. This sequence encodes CASSPDRLRTEAFF. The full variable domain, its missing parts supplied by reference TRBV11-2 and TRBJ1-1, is EAGVAQSPRYKIIEKRQSVAFWCNPISGHATLYWYQQILGQGPKLLIQFQNNGVVDDSQLPKDRFSAERLKGVDSTLKIQPAKLEDSAVYLCASSPDRLRTEAFFGQGTRLTVV.

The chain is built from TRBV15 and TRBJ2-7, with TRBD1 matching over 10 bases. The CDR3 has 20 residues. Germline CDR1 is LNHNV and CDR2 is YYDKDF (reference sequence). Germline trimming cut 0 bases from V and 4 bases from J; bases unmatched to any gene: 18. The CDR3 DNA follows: TGTGCCACCAGCAGAGATCGGGTTGGAATCTGGACAGGGGGAAGATACGAGCAGTACTTC. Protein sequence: CATSRDRVGIWTGGRYEQYF.

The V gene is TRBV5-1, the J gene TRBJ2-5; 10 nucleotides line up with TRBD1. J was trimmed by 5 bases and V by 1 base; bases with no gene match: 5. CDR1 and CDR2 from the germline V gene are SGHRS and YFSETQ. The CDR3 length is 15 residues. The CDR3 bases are TGCGCCAGCAGCTTGCCGACAGGGGGCAGGGAGACCCAGTACTTC. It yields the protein CASSLPTGGRETQYF.

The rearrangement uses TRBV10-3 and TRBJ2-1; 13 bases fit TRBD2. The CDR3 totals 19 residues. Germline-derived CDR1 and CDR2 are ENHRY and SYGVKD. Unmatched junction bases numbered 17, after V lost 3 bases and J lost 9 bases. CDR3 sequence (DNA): TGTGCCATCAGTGATCGAATGGGACTAGCGGGACGGGACGGGAGTGAGCAGTTCTTC. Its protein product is CAISDRMGLAGRDGSEQFF.

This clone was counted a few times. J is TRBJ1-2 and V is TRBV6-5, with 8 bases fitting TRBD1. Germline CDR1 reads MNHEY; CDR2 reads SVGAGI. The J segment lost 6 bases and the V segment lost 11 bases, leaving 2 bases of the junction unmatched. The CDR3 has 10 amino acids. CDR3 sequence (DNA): TGTGCCGAGACAGGGGATGGCTACACCTTC. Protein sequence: CAETGDGYTF.

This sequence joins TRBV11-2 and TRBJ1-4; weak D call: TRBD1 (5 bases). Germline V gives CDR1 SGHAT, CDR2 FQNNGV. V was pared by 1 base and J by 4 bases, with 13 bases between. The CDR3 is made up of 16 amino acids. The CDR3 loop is CASSLAGWQSNEKLFF. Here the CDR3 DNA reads TGTGCCAGCAGCTTAGCAGGGTGGCAAAGTAATGAAAAACTGTTTTTT.

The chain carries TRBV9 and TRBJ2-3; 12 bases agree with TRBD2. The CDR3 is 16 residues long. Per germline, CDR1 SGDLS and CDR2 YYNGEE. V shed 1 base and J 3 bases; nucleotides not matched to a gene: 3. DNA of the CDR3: TGTGCCAGCAGCGTAAGACTAGCGGGAGCAACAGATACGCAGTATTTT. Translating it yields CASSVRLAGATDTQYF.

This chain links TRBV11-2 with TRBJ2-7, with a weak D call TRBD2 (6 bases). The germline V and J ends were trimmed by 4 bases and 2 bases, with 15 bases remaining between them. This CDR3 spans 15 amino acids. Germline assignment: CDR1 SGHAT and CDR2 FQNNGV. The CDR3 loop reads CASSSRDFFPYEQYF. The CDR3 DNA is TGTGCCAGCAGCTCACGGGACTTCTTTCCCTACGAGCAGTACTTC.

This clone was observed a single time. The CDR3 nucleotides are TGTGCCAGCACTCTATCATCTGGTATGGGAAACACCATATATTTT. This gives the protein CASTLSSGMGNTIYF. The chain links TRBV3-1 (or the pseudogene TRBV3-2) to TRBJ1-3; unclear D gene. V was shortened by 7 bases and J by 4 bases, with 17 bases between the two germline ends. From germline, CDR1 is LGHDT and CDR2 YNNKEL (reference sequence). The CDR3 is 15 residues long.

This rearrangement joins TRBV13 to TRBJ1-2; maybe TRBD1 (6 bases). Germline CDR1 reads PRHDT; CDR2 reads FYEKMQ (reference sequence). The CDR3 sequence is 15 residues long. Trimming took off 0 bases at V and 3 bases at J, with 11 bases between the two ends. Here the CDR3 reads CASSLGTGPDYGYTF. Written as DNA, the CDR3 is TGTGCCAGCAGCTTAGGTACAGGGCCGGACTATGGCTACACCTTC.

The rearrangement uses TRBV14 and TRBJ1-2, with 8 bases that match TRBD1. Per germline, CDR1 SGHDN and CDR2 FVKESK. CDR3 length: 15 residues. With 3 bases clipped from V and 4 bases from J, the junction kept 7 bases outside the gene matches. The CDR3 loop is CASSQSGQAFYGYTF. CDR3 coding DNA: TGTGCCAGCAGCCAGTCGGGACAGGCTTTCTATGGCTACACCTTC.

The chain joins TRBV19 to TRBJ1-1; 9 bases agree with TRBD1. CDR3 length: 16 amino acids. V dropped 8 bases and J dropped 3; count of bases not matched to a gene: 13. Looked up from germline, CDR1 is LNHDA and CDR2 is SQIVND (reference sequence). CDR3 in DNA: TGTGCCAGTCACACCCCACAGGGGGCTCTAGACACTGAAGCTTTCTTT. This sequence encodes CASHTPQGALDTEAFF.

The CDR3 nucleotides read TGTGCCAGCAGACCCGTAGCCCTGAACACCGGGGAGCTGTTTTTT. Translated, it gives CASRPVALNTGELFF. The chain links TRBV7-6 to TRBJ2-2; D not resolved. This CDR3 comprises 15 residues. Per the germline V gene, CDR1 is SGHVS and CDR2 is FNYEAQ. With 6 bases removed from V and 1 base from J, the gap between germline ends came to 12 bases. Together with reference TRBV7-6 and TRBJ2-2, the CDR3 gives the full variable domain: GAGVSQSPRYKVTKRGQDVALRCDPISGHVSLYWYRQALGQGPEFLTYFNYEAQQDKSGLPNDRFSAERPEGSISTLTIQRTEQRDSAMYRCASRPVALNTGELFFGEGSRLTVL.